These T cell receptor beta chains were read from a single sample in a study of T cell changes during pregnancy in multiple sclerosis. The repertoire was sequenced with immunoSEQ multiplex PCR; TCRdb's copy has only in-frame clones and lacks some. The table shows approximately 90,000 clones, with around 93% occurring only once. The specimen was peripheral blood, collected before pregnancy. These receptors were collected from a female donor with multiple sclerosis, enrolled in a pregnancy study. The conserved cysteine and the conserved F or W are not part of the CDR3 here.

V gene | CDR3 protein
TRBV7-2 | ASSLVGQGRTEAF
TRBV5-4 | ATQGRFRETQY
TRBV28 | ASSPLRIAKNIQY
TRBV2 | ASSVGLAPTYEQY
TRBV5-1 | ASSLFADNTEAF
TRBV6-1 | ASRLGSDSNQPQH
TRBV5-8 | ASSPGLMNYEQY
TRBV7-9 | ATDNEQF
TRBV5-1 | ASSAGGPVEQY
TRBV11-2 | ASSKGQGLDEQY
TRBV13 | ASSRGLAGVGSNEQF
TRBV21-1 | ASSKISTRRQGACGYT
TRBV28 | ASSSPGAPSSYEQY
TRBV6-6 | ASSYPRGQPQH
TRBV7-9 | ASSLDSSSYEQY
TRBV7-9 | ASSPDRDTGELF
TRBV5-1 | ASSLLPGLANEQF
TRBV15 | ATSRDGTGEYNEQF
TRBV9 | ASSVDPQAGGLNYGYT
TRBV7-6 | ASSPAQVTQETQY
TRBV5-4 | ASSDQGSGSPLH
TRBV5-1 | ASSVGQGDQPQH
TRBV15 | ATSRDKRTSGANVLT
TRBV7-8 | ASSPRPGSGPVSYEQY
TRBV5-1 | ASSLGGTSGIRTDTQY
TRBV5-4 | ASSLPSTYEQY
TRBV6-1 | ASSASGASSYNEQF
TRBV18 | ASSPPRQGYTEAF
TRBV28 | ASSSPGQGLGETQY
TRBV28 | ASSLRRVNEQY
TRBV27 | ATSDRGQGKLF
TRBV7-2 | ASSFTGEAYGYT
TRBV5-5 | ASSLGLAQPTQQY
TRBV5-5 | ASSLSHLRAGKLDSPLH
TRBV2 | ASSEWLAGASTDTQY
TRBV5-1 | ASSLTGTVSYNEQF
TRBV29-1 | SVSTGRTEAF
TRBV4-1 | ASSSSAGTGLYGYT
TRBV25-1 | ASSELVRDYGYT
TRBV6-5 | ASSRDRYQETQY
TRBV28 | ASSSPLLVDFNEQF
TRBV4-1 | ASSQTSGREQF
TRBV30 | AWSWAGGFGNQPQH
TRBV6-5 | ATHGLAGFEQF